This T cell receptor beta chain was sequenced for a study of cytomegalovirus exposure and HLA in healthy donors. The primer mix had 60 Vbeta and 13 Jbeta primers. The protocol was immunoSEQ multiplex PCR, while the TCRdb copy is restricted to in-frame clones and leaves out a portion. The data show some 210,000 clones, about nine tenths seen once. Notes on the study in general: It was in a later analysis that TCR association rates were seen to vary by HLA locus, highest for DRB1 and lowest for HLA-C. Other equally common chains were less clonally expanded than HLA-associated TCR beta chains, a later analysis showed. Most of the CMV-associated TCR beta chains (in a later analysis) appeared to be HLA-restricted.

Worth noting for this clone: Antigen specificity is unknown.

The sample taken for sequencing was PBMCs. This TCR was sampled from a man in his thirties or forties in good health and CMV-seronegative.

CDR3 sequence: CAWSLQVGTLGYTF. The CDR3 region has the DNA TGTGCCTGGAGTTTACAGGTGGGGACATTAGGCTACACCTTC. This chain uses TRBV30 with TRBJ1-2; D is possibly TRBD1 (6 bases). The CDR3 is 14 amino acids. Germline CDR1 reads GTSNPN; CDR2 reads SVGIG (reference sequence). The V end was cut by 2 bases, the J end by 8 bases, with 18 bases between.